These 27 T cell receptor beta chains originate from one sample sequenced in a study of blood T cell repertoires in COVID-19. Produced via immunoSEQ multiplex PCR; TCRdb's table is partial and in-frame only. The repertoire holds more than 300,000 clones, with approximately 90% as singletons. Specimen: PBMCs or T cells enriched from blood (not recorded which). The origin of the receptors is a man younger than 45 who had recovered from COVID-19.

The rearrangement links TRBV7-2 to TRBJ2-1, with 7 bases identical to TRBD2. Germline CDR1 and CDR2: SGHTA and FQGNSA. Trimming cost V 5 bases and J 3 bases; bases outside gene matches: 10. The CDR3 runs 16 residues. The CDR3: CASSLGWGGNYNEQFF. The CDR3 DNA reads as TGTGCCAGCAGCCTGGGCTGGGGGGGAAACTACAATGAGCAGTTCTTC.

The genes are TRBV14 and TRBJ1-1; possibly TRBD1 for D (5 bases). The CDR3 covers 14 residues. Germline V gives CDR1 SGHDN, CDR2 FVKESK. V shed 0 bases and J shed 7 bases, with 12 bases lying between them. For the CDR3, the DNA is TGTGCCAGCAGCCAAGAGTTCCGGGGGAGTGAAGCTTTCTTT. This sequence encodes CASSQEFRGSEAFF.

The genes are TRBV4-2 and TRBJ2-3, with a weak D call TRBD2 (6 bases). CDR1 is LGHNA and CDR2 is YNFKEQ in the germline V gene. V was trimmed by 0 bases and J by 8 bases, leaving 21 bases between them. The CDR3 contains 17 residues. The CDR3 sequence: CASSQDQASATTGTQYF. CDR3 bases: TGTGCCAGCAGCCAAGATCAGGCTAGCGCAACTACGGGTACGCAGTATTTT.

The chain combines TRBV5-8 with TRBJ2-5; TRBD2 matches 11 bases. The J segment lost 5 bases and the V segment lost 0 bases, leaving 18 bases of the junction unmatched. CDR1 is SGHTS and CDR2 is YDEGEE in the germline V gene. The CDR3 loop spans 20 amino acids. The CDR3: CASSLAVRLAGLFMSETQYF. Written as DNA, the CDR3 is TGTGCCAGCAGCTTGGCCGTGAGACTAGCGGGACTTTTTATGTCCGAGACCCAGTACTTC.

The chain combines TRBV12-3 or TRBV12-4 with TRBJ2-5, with 8 bases matching TRBD2. This CDR3 comprises 12 residues. DNA of the CDR3: TGTGCTCGGGGCGGGAGGCAAGAGACCCAGTACTTC. Protein: CARGGRQETQYF.

The rearrangement links TRBV4-1 to TRBJ1-1; 11 bases are shared with TRBD1. The CDR3 consists of 15 residues. Germline CDR1 reads MGHRA; CDR2 reads YSYEKL. V shed 0 bases and J 6 bases; nucleotides not matched to a gene: 3. CDR3 DNA: TGCGCCAGCAGCCAAGATCGGGGACAGGGGGCTGAAGCTTTCTTT. Translation: CASSQDRGQGAEAFF.

V and J are TRBV18 and TRBJ1-1; no definite D call. The V and J ends lost 2 bases and 7 bases respectively, with 11 bases between them. CDR3 length equals 13 residues. Germline V gene sequence: CDR1 KGHSH, CDR2 LQKENI. The CDR3 nucleotides read TGTGCCAGCTCACCAGGTTGGGGAGATGAAGCTTTCTTT. Translated, it gives CASSPGWGDEAFF.

The chain combines TRBV24-1 with TRBJ1-5, with 9 bases matching TRBD1. V was pared by 3 bases and J by 7 bases, with 12 bases of the junction left unmatched. The germline V gene has CDR1 KGHDR and CDR2 SFDVKD. This CDR3 contains 17 residues. The CDR3 reads CATSDPAGQGFNQPQHF. The CDR3, as DNA: TGTGCCACCAGTGATCCCGCGGGACAGGGTTTCAACCAGCCCCAGCATTTT.

J is TRBJ2-7 and V is TRBV5-1, with 14 nucleotides matching TRBD2. Germline CDR1 SGHRS, CDR2 YFSETQ. This CDR3 contains 17 residues. With 4 bases clipped from V and 5 bases from J, the junction kept 11 bases outside the gene matches. This CDR3 reads CASSTGGTSGSRNEQYF. Here the CDR3 DNA reads TGCGCCAGCAGCACGGGGGGGACTAGCGGGAGCCGGAACGAGCAGTACTTC.

The rearrangement joins TRBV5-1 to TRBJ2-7; D gene ambiguous. This CDR3 comprises 13 residues. Germline V CDR1 and CDR2: SGHRS, YFSETQ. Trimming shortened V by 0 bases and J by 3 bases, and 7 bases separated the two germline ends. The CDR3 sequence is CASSLADFYEQYF. Here the CDR3 DNA reads TGCGCCAGCAGCTTGGCAGACTTCTACGAGCAGTACTTC.

The chain recombines TRBV2 with TRBJ2-3, with 8 nucleotides matching TRBD2. The V gene's germline CDR1 is SNHLY and CDR2 FYNNEI. This CDR3 has 15 residues. V was pared by 7 bases and J by 3 bases, with 9 bases of the junction left unmatched. The DNA for the CDR3 is TGTGCCAGCAAATCAGCGGGAGTGGGAACAGATACGCAGTATTTT. Its translation is CASKSAGVGTDTQYF.

This chain links TRBV27 with TRBJ2-7; D gene ambiguous. The CDR3 covers 14 residues. With 0 bases removed from V and 2 bases from J, the gap between germline ends came to 8 bases. Germline assignment: CDR1 MNHEY and CDR2 SMNVEV (reference sequence). The CDR3 is CASSLSRLTYEQYF. CDR3 sequence (DNA): TGTGCCAGCAGTTTATCGCGGCTCACCTACGAGCAGTACTTC.

This clone was counted a few times. The chain employs TRBV11-2 and TRBJ2-7; D is ambiguous. The ends were cut back, 0 bases at V and 5 bases at J, with 8 bases in the middle. The CDR3 covers 13 residues. CDR1 and CDR2 from the germline V gene are SGHAT and FQNNGV. The chain's CDR3 is CASSLDLRDEQYF. CDR3 nucleotides: TGTGCCAGCAGCTTAGATCTCCGGGACGAGCAGTACTTC.

V and J are TRBV9 and TRBJ2-1; D not certain. The CDR3 is made up of 14 amino acids. Germline values: CDR1 SGDLS, CDR2 YYNGEE. The V and J ends lost 0 bases and 3 bases respectively, with 7 bases between them. The CDR3 loop reads CASSVVPRYNEQFF. CDR3 DNA sequence: TGTGCCAGCAGCGTAGTCCCGCGCTACAATGAGCAGTTCTTC.

V gene TRBV5-5 combines with J gene TRBJ1-3; weak D call: TRBD1 (5 bases). The CDR3 totals 16 residues. From germline, CDR1 is SGHKS and CDR2 YYEKEE (reference sequence). Trimming took off 3 bases at V and 0 bases at J, with 13 bases between the two ends. CDR3 bases: TGTGCCAGCAGCTCCGAAATCGACAGCTCTGGAAACACCATATATTTT. Its translation: CASSSEIDSSGNTIYF.

This chain links TRBV30 with TRBJ1-6, with 8 bases identical to TRBD1. Unmatched junction bases numbered 1, after V lost 4 bases and J lost 11 bases. Germline assignment: CDR1 GTSNPN and CDR2 SVGIG (reference sequence). The CDR3 spans 11 residues. CDR3 region: CAWKTGAPLHF. CDR3 DNA: TGTGCCTGGAAGACAGGGGCACCCCTCCACTTT.

The chain joins TRBV5-4 to TRBJ2-5, with 7 bases lining up with TRBD1. Germline CDR1 and CDR2: SGHNT and YYREEE (reference sequence). The CDR3 covers 14 residues. Trimming removed 4 bases from V and 2 bases from J; junction bases left unmatched: 5. CDR3 protein: CASSAGTVQETQYF. The CDR3 DNA reads TGTGCCAGCAGCGCCGGGACAGTTCAAGAGACCCAGTACTTC.

The rearrangement uses TRBV7-8 and TRBJ1-5, with unresolved D. The V gene's germline CDR1 is SGHVS and CDR2 FQNEAQ. The CDR3 extends over 14 amino acids. The V end lost 1 base, the J end lost 6 bases, and 10 bases lay between the germline ends. This CDR3 is CASSLVGGFQPQHF. DNA for the CDR3: TGTGCCAGCAGCTTAGTGGGAGGTTTTCAGCCCCAGCATTTT. Drawing the rest from reference TRBV7-8 and TRBJ1-5, the complete variable domain is GAGVSQSPRYKVAKRGQDVALRCDPISGHVSLFWYQQALGQGPEFLTYFQNEAQLDKSGLPSDRFFAERPEGSVSTLKIQRTQQEDSAVYLCASSLVGGFQPQHFGDGTRLSIL.

The chain combines TRBV7-8 with TRBJ2-7, with 8 bases that match TRBD1. V shed 4 bases, J shed 6 bases, and the junction held 11 bases outside the gene matches. CDR1 SGHVS and CDR2 FQNEAQ come from the germline V gene. CDR3 length equals 15 residues. CDR3 sequence reads: CASSSRQGPSSEQYF. CDR3 in DNA: TGTGCCAGCAGCTCGAGACAGGGGCCCTCGTCCGAGCAGTACTTC.

The chain has TRBV27 and TRBJ2-7, with 7 positions matching TRBD2. The CDR3 has 16 residues. V lost 4 bases, J lost 0 bases, and 9 bases stayed unmatched. Germline V CDR1 and CDR2: MNHEY, SMNVEV (reference sequence). CDR3 loop: CASSSPGVAGSYEQYF. CDR3 DNA sequence: TGTGCCAGCAGTTCCCCGGGAGTAGCGGGCTCCTACGAGCAGTACTTC.

The rearrangement links TRBV27 to TRBJ1-2; 7 bases align to TRBD1. Germline assignment: CDR1 MNHEY and CDR2 SMNVEV (reference sequence). J lost 0 bases, V lost 4 bases, and 17 bases had no gene match. This CDR3 spans 19 amino acids. CDR3 bases: TGTGCCAGCAGTTCGCAAATACGGACAGGCGGAAATACTAACTATGGCTACACCTTC. Its translation: CASSSQIRTGGNTNYGYTF.

This clone was counted a single time. This chain joins TRBV9 and TRBJ2-1; maybe TRBD2 (5 bases). This CDR3 is 15 amino acids long. V lost 3 bases, J lost 8 bases, and 18 bases lay in between. CDR1 is SGDLS, CDR2 YYNGEE, per germline. The CDR3 DNA follows: TGTGCCAGCAGCGAAGGAGCGGTGGCGACGGATGAGCAGTTCTTC. It specifies CASSEGAVATDEQFF.

This clone turned up a few times. V is TRBV4-1 and J is TRBJ2-7, with 7 positions matching TRBD1. This CDR3 has 19 residues. The junction had 18 bases not matched to a gene; V was cut back by 3 bases and J by 1 base. Germline V lookup: CDR1 MGHRA, CDR2 YSYEKL. The CDR3 bases are TGCGCCAGCAGCCATGCTTCTGGCAGGGGGAGTTTAAGTTCCTACGAGCAGTACTTC. Translation: CASSHASGRGSLSSYEQYF.

The chain combines TRBV11-2 with TRBJ2-1; maybe TRBD2 (7 bases). Germline CDR1 SGHAT, CDR2 FQNNGV. CDR3 size: 15 residues. Trimming left V 4 bases short and J 4 bases short, with 14 bases between. The chain's CDR3 is CASSSRGGRYNEQFF. Here the CDR3 DNA reads TGTGCCAGCAGCTCGAGGGGGGGAAGGTACAATGAGCAGTTCTTC.

The chain employs TRBV6-4 and TRBJ1-5; a possible D gene is TRBD1 (5 bases). Trimming removed 3 bases from V and 1 base from J, with 10 bases in between. Germline V lookup: CDR1 MRHNA, CDR2 SNTAGT. The length of the CDR3 is 15 residues. The DNA of the CDR3 is TGTGCCAGCAGTGAGTATGGGGGGAGCAATCAGCCCCAGCATTTT. Its translation: CASSEYGGSNQPQHF.

The chain joins TRBV6-1 to TRBJ1-2; D not resolved. Germline CDR1 and CDR2: MNHNS and SASEGT. The V end was cut by 2 bases, the J end by 2 bases, with 6 bases between. The CDR3 loop spans 13 amino acids. The CDR3 loop reads CASSEKENYGYTF. For the CDR3, the DNA is TGTGCCAGCAGTGAAAAGGAGAACTATGGCTACACCTTC.

This clone was seen only a few times. V is TRBV2 and J is TRBJ1-1; 8 bases align to TRBD1. The trim removed 6 bases at V and 8 bases at J, leaving 5 bases unmatched. CDR3 length equals 12 residues. CDR1 is SNHLY and CDR2 is FYNNEI in the germline V gene. As DNA, the CDR3 is TGTGCCAGCAGCCGGGACAGGCCCGAAGCTTTCTTT. Encoded protein: CASSRDRPEAFF. Based on the CDR3 plus reference TRBV2 and TRBJ1-1, the full variable domain is EPEVTQTPSHQVTQMGQEVILRCVPISNHLYFYWYRQILGQKVEFLVSFYNNEISEKSEIFDDQFSVERPDGSNFTLKIRSTKLEDSAMYFCASSRDRPEAFFGQGTRLTVV.